This T cell receptor (beta chain) was documented in a study of neurological immune-mediated disorders. General study findings and limits: A possible signature was seen in one related-CDR3 cluster, into which phylogenetic grouping placed the repertoires of 18 of 34 multiple sclerosis patients.

V lost 5 bases and J lost 3, with 16 bases in between. Per germline, CDR1 KGHDR and CDR2 SFDVKD. This CDR3 has 16 residues. This clonotype was picked up many times. The antigen is unknown. TCRdb analysed the 5' RACE reads with MiXCR anew, one entry per CDR3 protein. The sample shows 40,000 or so distinct CDR3 sequences, more than 2% of them seen only once. The J gene is TRBJ1-5, the V gene TRBV24-1; D is uncertain. This receptor was obtained from a man over 45 with multiple sclerosis. The source material was PBMCs. CDR3 sequence: CATSVTKKWVNQPQHF. DNA of the CDR3: TGTGCCACCAGTGTAACGAAGAAGTGGGTCAATCAGCCCCAGCATTTT.